These 15 T cell receptor beta chains came from one sample sequenced in a study of long-term antiretroviral therapy in people with HIV (dated 2022 in TCRdb). The immunoSEQ hsTCRB v3.0 assay was used at survey level resolution for TRB variable region sequencing. TCRdb took over this immuneACCESS table, retaining in-frame rearrangements with V and J assigned. Such tables are incomplete; in checked studies, under half of the missing clones stem from an unresolved V gene, and the remainder is unexplained. The sample records 20,000 to 25,000 clones, 90% to 95% of which are singletons. Around 7% of the sample is taken by the ten largest. The sequences come from unsorted PBMCs, collected 4.4 years after starting antiretroviral therapy. Receptors were obtained from a woman aged 45-59 years with HIV.

The V and J genes are TRBV5-1 and TRBJ2-7; 8 bases align to TRBD1. CDR3 length: 15 residues. With 4 bases clipped from V and 2 bases from J, the junction kept 8 bases outside the gene matches. In germline, CDR1 is SGHRS, CDR2 YFSETQ. CDR3 in amino acids: CASSLESGQAYEQYF. CDR3 in DNA: TGCGCCAGCAGCCTAGAGTCGGGACAGGCCTACGAGCAGTACTTC.

V and J are TRBV19 and TRBJ1-6; D unresolved. With 3 bases removed from V and 1 base from J, the gap between germline ends came to 7 bases. CDR1 is LNHDA and CDR2 is SQIVND in the germline V gene (reference sequence). The length of the CDR3 is 15 residues. This CDR3 reads CASSISGSYNSPLHF. The CDR3 DNA sequence: TGTGCCAGTAGTATCTCGGGATCCTATAATTCACCCCTCCACTTT.

The rearrangement joins TRBV14 to TRBJ1-6; 10 bases are shared with TRBD1. Germline CDR1 SGHDN, CDR2 FVKESK. After removal of 2 bases from V and 0 bases from J, the junction contained 13 bases not matched to a gene. This CDR3 has 21 residues. The CDR3 region is CASSQYGPGTGASSYNSPLHF. CDR3 nucleotides: TGTGCCAGCAGCCAATATGGGCCCGGGACAGGGGCTAGCTCCTATAATTCACCCCTCCACTTT.

The V gene is TRBV19, the J gene TRBJ1-2, with D hard to call. Germline CDR1 LNHDA, CDR2 SQIVND (reference sequence). The CDR3 runs 13 residues. The germline V and J ends were trimmed by 2 bases and 5 bases, with 9 bases remaining between them. CDR3: CASSISEKYGYTF. The CDR3 region has the DNA TGTGCCAGTAGTATAAGCGAGAAATATGGCTACACCTTC.

The chain carries TRBV5-1 and TRBJ2-7, with D unresolved. This CDR3 has 14 amino acids. Germline-derived CDR1 and CDR2 are SGHRS and YFSETQ. V was cut by 0 bases and J by 2 bases, with 9 bases left in between. The CDR3 loop reads CASSLGGQTYEQYF. The CDR3 DNA reads as TGCGCCAGCAGCTTGGGTGGGCAGACCTACGAGCAGTACTTC.

The gene calls are TRBV13 and TRBJ1-6, with D possibly TRBD1 on 6 matching bases. The CDR3 extends over 16 amino acids. Trimming shortened V by 7 bases and J by 5 bases, and 18 bases separated the two germline ends. CDR1 and CDR2 from the germline V gene are PRHDT and FYEKMQ (reference sequence). CDR3 sequence (DNA): TGTGCCAGCACAATACGAGGGACACTAAATAATTCACCCCTCCACTTT. Its translation is CASTIRGTLNNSPLHF.

This rearrangement joins TRBV2 to TRBJ1-2; D may be TRBD1 (5 bases). CDR3 length: 13 residues. The germline V gene has CDR1 SNHLY and CDR2 FYNNEI. V was cut by 3 bases and J by 4 bases, with 9 bases left in between. CDR3 nucleotide sequence: TGTGCCAGCAGTGACCTGGGGCTCTATGGCTACACCTTC. It specifies CASSDLGLYGYTF.

This clone was observed a single time. The V call is TRBV6-1, the J call TRBJ2-5; 9 nucleotides match TRBD2. Unmatched junction bases numbered 7, after V lost 11 bases and J lost 3 bases. CDR1 is MNHNS and CDR2 is SASEGT in the germline V gene. The CDR3 consists of 13 residues. CDR3 in DNA: TGTGCCGCCAGAAAGCGGGGGGAAGAGACCCAGTACTTC. It is translated as CAARKRGEETQYF.

V is TRBV27 and J is TRBJ1-1; perhaps TRBD1 as D (5 bases). Per the germline V gene, CDR1 is MNHEY and CDR2 is SMNVEV (reference sequence). Trimming stripped 4 bases from V and 2 bases from J, with 11 bases between. The length of the CDR3 is 14 residues. The CDR3 loop reads CASSWGRGNTEAFF. CDR3 in DNA: TGTGCCAGCAGTTGGGGAAGGGGAAACACTGAAGCTTTCTTT.

This clone appeared a single time. The CDR3 region has the DNA TGTGCCAGCAGCTTTGGGACGACTCAGCCCCAGCATTTT. It codes for CASSFGTTQPQHF. The chain joins TRBV7-3 to TRBJ1-5, with a tentative D call TRBD1 (5 bases). Between the trimmed V and J ends, which lost 3 bases and 6 bases, there was a span of 9 bases. CDR1 SGHTA and CDR2 FQGTGA come from the germline V gene. The CDR3 runs 13 residues.

The J gene is TRBJ2-3, the V gene TRBV5-4, with D possibly TRBD2 on 6 matching bases. Trimming cost V 3 bases and J 4 bases, with 9 bases left between them. This CDR3 contains 13 residues. Germline V gives CDR1 SGHNT, CDR2 YYREEE (reference sequence). CDR3 sequence: CASSSWGADTQYF. CDR3 nucleotide sequence: TGTGCCAGCAGCTCCTGGGGGGCAGATACGCAGTATTTT.

V and J are TRBV30 and TRBJ1-2; D unresolved. Germline V lookup: CDR1 GTSNPN, CDR2 SVGIG (reference sequence). The CDR3 totals 12 residues. V dropped 4 bases and J dropped 4 bases, with 10 bases sitting between them. CDR3 region: CAWTSGSYGYTF. CDR3 bases: TGTGCCTGGACGTCTGGGAGCTATGGCTACACCTTC.

The chain employs TRBV4-1 and TRBJ1-4, with a possible D match to TRBD1 (6 bases). V gave up 0 bases and J gave up 0 bases, with 17 bases separating them. Germline V gene lookup returns CDR1 MGHRA and CDR2 YSYEKL. This CDR3 is built from 19 residues. The CDR3 loop is CASSQEFFGGSSTNEKLFF. In DNA, the CDR3 is TGCGCCAGCAGCCAAGAGTTTTTCGGGGGCTCCTCAACTAATGAAAAACTGTTTTTT.

The V gene is TRBV19, the J gene TRBJ1-2; 9 nucleotides match TRBD1. After removal of 5 bases from V and 8 bases from J, the junction contained 9 bases not matched to a gene. The CDR3 consists of 14 residues. CDR1 is LNHDA, CDR2 SQIVND, per germline (reference sequence). The CDR3: CASSPRTGVEGYTF. The CDR3 DNA reads as TGTGCCAGTAGTCCCCGGACAGGGGTCGAAGGCTACACCTTC.

The sample holds one count of this clone. The chain has TRBV30 and TRBJ1-5; maybe TRBD1 (5 bases). V dropped 5 bases and J dropped 0 bases, with 14 bases sitting between them. CDR1 and CDR2 from the germline V gene are GTSNPN and SVGIG (reference sequence). The CDR3 length is 15 residues. The CDR3 DNA reads TGTGCCTGGGGTCACGGGACTTATAGCAATCAGCCCCAGCATTTT. Amino acid sequence: CAWGHGTYSNQPQHF. Combining the CDR3 with reference TRBV30 and TRBJ1-5 gives the whole variable domain SQTIHQWPATLVQPVGSPLSLECTVEGTSNPNLYWYRQAAGRGLQLLFYSVGIGQISSEVPQNLSASRPQDRQFILSSKKLLLSDSGFYLCAWGHGTYSNQPQHFGDGTRLSIL.